The following is a T cell receptor (beta chain) sequence with its context. It was with random hexamers that roughly 0.5 to 1 ug RNA was reverse transcribed. TCRdb passed the immunoSEQ multiplex PCR reads through MiXCR, listing each CDR3 protein once. The sample has roughly 190,000 distinct CDR3 sequences; roughly 90% are singletons. The source of the sample is a study of CD8 T cells in Susac syndrome. Study overall: Blood was drawn from Susac syndrome patients while they were therapy-naive, on corticosteroids, or on intravenous immunoglobulin alone.

The study sequenced TCR beta in blood CD8+ and CD4+ T cells. FACS was used to enrich TEMRA cells, whereas the CD8+ and CD4+ T cells were obtained by negative isolation. The CDR3 consists of 15 residues. CDR1 is MGHRA and CDR2 is YSYEKL in the germline V gene. J was trimmed by 11 bases and V by 1 base; bases with no gene match: 9. This sequence was found in a human donor with Susac syndrome. The rearrangement uses TRBV4-1 and TRBJ2-4; 9 bases line up with TRBD2. Specimen: CD4+ T cells from PBMCs. This CDR3 is CASSQVGRGGRVQYF. The CDR3 DNA sequence: TGCGCCAGCAGCCAAGTCGGGCGGGGGGGCCGAGTTCAGTACTTC.